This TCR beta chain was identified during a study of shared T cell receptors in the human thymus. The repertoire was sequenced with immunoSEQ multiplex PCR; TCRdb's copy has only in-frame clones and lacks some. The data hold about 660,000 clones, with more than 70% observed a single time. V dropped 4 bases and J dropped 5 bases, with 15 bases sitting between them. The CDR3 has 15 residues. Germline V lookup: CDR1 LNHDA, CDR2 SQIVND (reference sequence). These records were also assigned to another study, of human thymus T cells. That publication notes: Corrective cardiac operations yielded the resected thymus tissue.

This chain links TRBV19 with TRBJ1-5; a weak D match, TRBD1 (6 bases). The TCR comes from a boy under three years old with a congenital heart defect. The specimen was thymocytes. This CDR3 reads CASSTRTVEDQPQHF. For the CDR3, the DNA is TGTGCCAGTAGTACAAGGACAGTGGAGGATCAGCCCCAGCATTTT.